A selection of T cell receptor beta chains follows, all from one sample in a study of Ad26.COV2.S vaccination and SARS-CoV-2 variants. Sequencing used immunoSEQ multiplex PCR; TCRdb keeps in-frame clones, though not all of them. The repertoire holds about 480,000 clones, around 88% seen once, with roughly 13% in the top ten. The sequences come from peripheral blood, collected in a trial of Ad26.COV2.S vaccine versus placebo. Every receptor here comes from a person aged 18-60 years who received the Ad26.COV2.S COVID-19 vaccine or a placebo. Each CDR3 is given with its conserved first and last residue. The order of the fields is V gene, CDR3 protein.

>TRBV3-1/TRBV3-2
CASRETGLNTEAFF
>TRBV7-8
CASSLVRDNYGYTF
>TRBV5-8
CASSLGWTDNTGELFF
>TRBV5-8
CASIVGTSGSEEQYF
>TRBV18
CASSQRGETQYF
>TRBV11-1
CASTGGDEQFF
>TRBV7-3
CASSLTGQDYGYTF
>TRBV19
CATAGGPDTQYF
>TRBV30
CAWSGGLQPQHF
>TRBV19
CASSGDAKDEQYF
>TRBV7-3
CASSLGAGEPQHF
>TRBV6-6
CASSLKLNTEAFF
>TRBV27
CASSLSGTGGAGANVLTF
>TRBV9
CASSGRDRVHEQYF
>TRBV3-1/TRBV3-2
CASSQDRLAGVETQYF
>TRBV12-3/TRBV12-4
CASSLKEKLFF
>TRBV9
CASSAPREPEQYF
>TRBV18
CASSASGTRNQPQHF
>TRBV6-5
CASSLLAGVLIQYF
>TRBV20-1
CSARGKDGYTF
>TRBV7-8
CASSLGRSLGETQYF
>TRBV7-6
CASSLEVDLNTEAFF
>TRBV6-6
CASSATGSSYEQYF
>TRBV30
CAWSPEGNTIYF
>TRBV6-5
CASRTGTGVSEQYF
>TRBV28
CASRGGVYGYTF
>TRBV27
CASSLVSGETQYF
>TRBV18
CASSPPTSGTLEQYF
>TRBV6-4
CASSTRGNTGELFF
>TRBV27
CASSFFSGGLSTDTQYF
>TRBV6-5
CASEDSGNTIYF
>TRBV5-4
CASSTRTGTDTQYF
>TRBV24-1
CATNSGAIAYEQYF
>TRBV12-3/TRBV12-4
CASTAGTGNTIYF
>TRBV28
CAVGGGGYGYTF
>TRBV4-1
CASSQDHSGSGIDTQYF
>TRBV6-1
CASSEYGRNYEQYF
>TRBV5-1
CASSLAGRVRTGELFF
>TRBV3-1/TRBV3-2
CASSQRDRVYNEQFF
>TRBV5-4
CASSLEQSYEQYF
>TRBV7-2
CASSRRGGPDSSYNEQFF
>TRBV28
CASSLEGLAYGYTF